This T cell receptor beta chain comes out of a study of high-grade serous ovarian cancer treatment subgroups (dated by TCRdb to the early 2020s). As for the study more broadly: Sequencing yielded a mean of around 14,000 reads and around 7,000 unique TCR beta rearrangements per sample. TCR beta repertoires were profiled in patients with high-grade serous ovarian cancer who were grouped, under a laparoscopic triage algorithm, by complete gross resection or by neoadjuvant chemotherapy response. Each patient contributed one primary tumor and two metastatic tumor samples, giving 90 samples in total. The cohort comprised approximately 30 patients: approximately ten with no residual disease after primary surgery (R0), approximately ten excellent NACT responders, and approximately ten poor NACT responders. Results and caveats for the whole study, not just this receptor: Repertoire similarity ranging from about 0.095 to 0.8 was observed between tumors from the same patient, whereas almost no similarity was observed between different patients. TCR clonal relatedness showed a positive correlation with neoantigen level and a trend toward positive correlation with copy number variation and mutation load from whole-genome sequencing. TCR repertoire analyses were focused on CDR3, and CDR1 and CDR2 were not analyzed. Spatial information was not captured by bulk tumor TCR sequencing, so insight into HGSC tumor complexity and diversity was limited.

The 75 to 95 tumor samples underwent high-throughput TCR profiling with ImmunoSEQ. The original methods were these. To measure repertoire diversity, the metrics used were richness (unique productive sequences), clonality, evenness and relatedness, and the Bhattacharyya coefficient was used to assess similarity between samples. In a sensitivity analysis, TCRs with fewer than two reads were excluded, and consistent conclusions were obtained. The table was pulled from immuneACCESS by TCRdb, which kept in-frame rearrangements only. Such tables lose some clones; where checked, under half of the loss comes from unresolved V genes, and the rest has no known cause. The V and J calls and clone size were taken over from that table, and D and trimming were inferred from the DNA. This sample lists a few thousand clones; 66% were detected once. About 15% of the sample rests with the top ten. This clone was seen a few times. Its antigen is not yet known. Base qualities are not at hand, and no much larger clone is one base apart.

From cysteine to phenylalanine, the CDR3 is 16 amino acids long. The DNA shown is the 48-base CDR3, in frame from base 1. The CDR1 and CDR2 encoded by the germline V gene are LGHNA and YNFKEQ. At the junction V is shortened by 5 bases and J by 2 bases; bases outside the gene matches: 8. The tumor samples were collected prior to definitive surgery or chemotherapy. The MD Anderson Biospecimen Extraction Resource handled genomic DNA extraction, while the MD Anderson Cancer Genomics Laboratory carried out the TCR sequencing. The sequenced sample was tumor tissue. Rearrangement joined TRBV4-2 to TRBJ1-1; 10 junctional bases match TRBD1. The sequence came from a human donor with high-grade serous ovarian cancer. The CDR3 region: CASSGAGTGDNTEAFF. DNA sequence: TGTGCCAGCAGCGGCGCCGGGACAGGGGATAACACTGAAGCTTTCTTT.